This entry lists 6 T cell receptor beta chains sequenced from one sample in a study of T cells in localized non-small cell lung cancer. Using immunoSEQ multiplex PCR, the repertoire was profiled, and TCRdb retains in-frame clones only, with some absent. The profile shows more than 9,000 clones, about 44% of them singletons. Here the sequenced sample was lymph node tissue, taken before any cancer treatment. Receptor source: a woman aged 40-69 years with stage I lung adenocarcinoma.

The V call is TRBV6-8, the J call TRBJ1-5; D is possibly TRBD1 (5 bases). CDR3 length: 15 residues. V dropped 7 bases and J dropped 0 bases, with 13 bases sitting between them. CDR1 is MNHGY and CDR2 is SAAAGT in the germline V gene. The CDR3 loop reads CASNRGSYSNQPQHF. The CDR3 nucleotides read TGTGCCAGCAATAGGGGCAGTTATAGCAATCAGCCCCAGCATTTT.

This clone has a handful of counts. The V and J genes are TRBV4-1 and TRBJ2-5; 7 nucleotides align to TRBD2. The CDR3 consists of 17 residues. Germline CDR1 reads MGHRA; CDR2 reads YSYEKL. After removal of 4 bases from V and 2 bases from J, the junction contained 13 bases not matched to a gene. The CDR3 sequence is CASSPRSLAALQETQYF. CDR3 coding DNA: TGCGCCAGCAGCCCCCGGTCTCTAGCGGCGCTACAAGAGACCCAGTACTTC.

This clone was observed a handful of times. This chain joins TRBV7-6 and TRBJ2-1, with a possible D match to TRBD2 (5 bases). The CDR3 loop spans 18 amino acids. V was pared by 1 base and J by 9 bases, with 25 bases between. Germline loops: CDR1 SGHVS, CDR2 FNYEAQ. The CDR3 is CASSLGSTASYASGEQFF. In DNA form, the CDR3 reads TGTGCCAGCAGCTTAGGTTCGACTGCTAGCTATGCCTCCGGTGAGCAGTTCTTC.

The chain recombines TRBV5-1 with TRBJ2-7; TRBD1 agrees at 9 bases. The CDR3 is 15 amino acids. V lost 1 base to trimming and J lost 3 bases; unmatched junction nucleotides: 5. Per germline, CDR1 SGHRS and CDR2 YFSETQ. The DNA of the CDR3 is TGCGCCAGCAGCTTGTTAGGGACAGGGATCTACGAGCAGTACTTC. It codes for CASSLLGTGIYEQYF.

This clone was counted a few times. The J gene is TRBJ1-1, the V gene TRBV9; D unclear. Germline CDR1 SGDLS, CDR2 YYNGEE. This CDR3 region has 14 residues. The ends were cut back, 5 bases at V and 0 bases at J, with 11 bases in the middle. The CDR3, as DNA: TGTGCCAGCAGTGAACAGTCAATGAACACTGAAGCTTTCTTT. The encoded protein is CASSEQSMNTEAFF.

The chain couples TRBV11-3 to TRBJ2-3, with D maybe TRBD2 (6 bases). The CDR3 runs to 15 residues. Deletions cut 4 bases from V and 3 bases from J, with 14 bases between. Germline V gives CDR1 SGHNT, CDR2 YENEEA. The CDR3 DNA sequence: TGTGCCAGCAGCTCCACCGGGACTCCAACAGATACGCAGTATTTT. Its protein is CASSSTGTPTDTQYF.